This TCR beta chain was documented in a study of OX40 agonist ivuxolimab in advanced cancers. Study-wide background: Ivuxolimab was delivered to patients intravenously every 2 weeks at doses spanning 0.01 to 10 mg/kg. Findings and caveats of the study: In general, CD8+ T cells held more expanded clones than CD4+ did, on average. There was clonal expansion of CD4+ and CD8+ blood T cells by week 6 at 0.1 to 3.0 mg/kg. Partial responders at 0.1-3.0 mg/kg showed near-lowest clonal expansion.

A word on this clone: Its antigen remains unknown.

Clones were read by immunoSEQ multiplex PCR, and TCRdb kept only the in-frame ones, dropping some. The table shows tens of thousands of clones, with over 90% occurring only once. Germline V CDR1 and CDR2: MNHNY, SVGAGI (reference sequence). This CDR3 is 12 amino acids long. The junction had 6 bases not matched to a gene; V was cut back by 9 bases and J by 5 bases. The J gene is TRBJ2-5, the V gene TRBV6-6; 7 bases are a match to TRBD2. This receptor was obtained from an adult with an advanced solid tumor such as melanoma, head and neck, liver or kidney cancer. Source: CD4+ or CD8+ T cells sorted from blood, taken in a trial of the OX40 agonist ivuxolimab. The CDR3 DNA reads TGTGCCAGTCGGATCGGGGGGGAGACCCAGTACTTC. Translation gives CASRIGGETQYF.